The present TCR beta chain was sequenced within a study of cytomegalovirus exposure and HLA in healthy donors. A multiplex PCR was run with 60 Vbeta primers and 13 Jbeta primers. Repertoires were generated with immunoSEQ multiplex PCR, while TCRdb's copy carries only in-frame clones and drops some. The sample records just under 95,000 clones, around 85% being singletons. Regarding the study as a whole: The authors listed roughly 150 TCR beta chains as cytomegalovirus-associated. There were a few CMV-associated chains whose specificity for CMV antigens was confirmed in vitro. Some V segments, TRBV6-2 and TRBV6-3 among them, were indistinguishable and were therefore excluded.

Deletions cut 0 bases from V and 4 bases from J, with 6 bases between. Per germline, CDR1 MNHEY and CDR2 SMNVEV (reference sequence). CDR3 length: 13 amino acids. A note on this clone: What it recognizes is unknown.

Sequenced material: PBMCs. The rearrangement uses TRBV27 and TRBJ1-2; D uncertain. The TCR comes from a girl aged 2-15 years in good health and CMV-seropositive. The CDR3 sequence: CASSLSPSYGYTF. The DNA for the CDR3 is TGTGCCAGCAGTTTATCGCCTAGCTATGGCTACACCTTC.